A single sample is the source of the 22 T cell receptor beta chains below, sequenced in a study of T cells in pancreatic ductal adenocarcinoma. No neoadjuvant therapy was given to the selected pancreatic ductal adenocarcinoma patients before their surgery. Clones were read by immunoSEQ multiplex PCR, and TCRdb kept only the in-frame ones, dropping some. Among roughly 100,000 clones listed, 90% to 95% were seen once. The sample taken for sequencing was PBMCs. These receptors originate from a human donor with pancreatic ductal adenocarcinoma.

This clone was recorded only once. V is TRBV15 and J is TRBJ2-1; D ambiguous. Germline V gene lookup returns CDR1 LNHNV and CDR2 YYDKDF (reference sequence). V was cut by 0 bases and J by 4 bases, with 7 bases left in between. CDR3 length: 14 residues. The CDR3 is CATSRDSGYNEQFF. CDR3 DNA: TGTGCCACCAGCAGAGATAGTGGTTACAATGAGCAGTTCTTC.

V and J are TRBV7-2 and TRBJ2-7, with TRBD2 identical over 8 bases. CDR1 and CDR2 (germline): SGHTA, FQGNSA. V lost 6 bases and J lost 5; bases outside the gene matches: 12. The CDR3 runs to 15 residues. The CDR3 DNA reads TGTGCCAGCAGTTCCCAAGCGGGAGTGTCTGACGAGCAGTACTTC. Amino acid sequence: CASSSQAGVSDEQYF. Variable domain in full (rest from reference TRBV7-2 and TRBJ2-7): GAGVSQSPSNKVTEKGKDVELRCDPISGHTALYWYRQSLGQGLEFLIYFQGNSAPDKSGLPSDRFSAERTGGSVSTLTIQRTQQEDSAVYLCASSSQAGVSDEQYFGPGTRLTVT.

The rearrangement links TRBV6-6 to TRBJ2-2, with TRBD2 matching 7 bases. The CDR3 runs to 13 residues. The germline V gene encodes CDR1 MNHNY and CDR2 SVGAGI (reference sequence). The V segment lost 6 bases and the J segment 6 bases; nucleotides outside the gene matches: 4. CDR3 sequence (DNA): TGTGCCAGCAGGGGGGAGGGGTCCGGGGAGCTGTTTTTT. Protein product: CASRGEGSGELFF.

CDR3 sequence (DNA): TGTGCCACCAGCAGAGGATCGGCAGGGATAATGCATGGCTACACCTTC. This encodes CATSRGSAGIMHGYTF. The V gene is TRBV15, the J gene TRBJ1-2; TRBD1 might be the D (5 bases). The CDR3 is made up of 16 amino acids. The V end was cut by 1 base, the J end by 6 bases, with 18 bases between. Germline CDR1 is LNHNV and CDR2 is YYDKDF (reference sequence). The variable domain in full, completed from reference TRBV15 and TRBJ1-2, reads DAMVIQNPRYQVTQFGKPVTLSCSQTLNHNVMYWYQQKSSQAPKLLFHYYDKDFNNEADTPDNFQSRRPNTSFCFLDIRSPGLGDTAMYLCATSRGSAGIMHGYTFGSGTRLTVV.

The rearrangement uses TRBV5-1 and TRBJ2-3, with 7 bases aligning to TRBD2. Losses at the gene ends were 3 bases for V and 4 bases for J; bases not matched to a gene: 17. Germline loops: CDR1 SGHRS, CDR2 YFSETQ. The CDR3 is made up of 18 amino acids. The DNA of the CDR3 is TGCGCCAGCAGCTCTGAGGCTAGCGGACTCATAGGGGCAGATACGCAGTATTTT. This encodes CASSSEASGLIGADTQYF.

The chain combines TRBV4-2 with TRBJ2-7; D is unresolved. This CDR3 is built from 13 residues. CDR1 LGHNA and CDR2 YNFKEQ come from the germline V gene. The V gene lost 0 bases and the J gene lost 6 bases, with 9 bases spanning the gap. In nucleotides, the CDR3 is TGTGCCAGCAGCCAAGATCCCGCCAGCGAGCAGTACTTC. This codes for CASSQDPASEQYF.

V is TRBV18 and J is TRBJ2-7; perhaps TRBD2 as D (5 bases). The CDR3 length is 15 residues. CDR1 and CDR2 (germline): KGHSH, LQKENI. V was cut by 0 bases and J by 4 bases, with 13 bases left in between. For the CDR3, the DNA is TGTGCCAGCTCACCACCGGCAGGAGGAGATTACGAGCAGTACTTC. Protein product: CASSPPAGGDYEQYF.

CDR3 bases: TGTGCCAGCAGCTTACCTACAACTAATGAAAAACTGTTTTTT. Protein product: CASSLPTTNEKLFF. The rearrangement links TRBV7-2 to TRBJ1-4; D is uncertain. The germline V and J ends were trimmed by 2 bases and 0 bases, with 4 bases remaining between them. Germline V lookup: CDR1 SGHTA, CDR2 FQGNSA. The CDR3 is 14 amino acids.

CDR3 amino acids: CASSQTGVNTEAFF. CDR3 nucleotide sequence: TGTGCCAGCAGCCAAACAGGGGTGAACACTGAAGCTTTCTTT. The chain carries TRBV2 and TRBJ1-1, with 7 bases that match TRBD1. Germline-derived CDR1 and CDR2 are SNHLY and FYNNEI. Trimming took 6 bases from V and 0 from J; bases not matched to a gene: 4. The CDR3 contains 14 residues.

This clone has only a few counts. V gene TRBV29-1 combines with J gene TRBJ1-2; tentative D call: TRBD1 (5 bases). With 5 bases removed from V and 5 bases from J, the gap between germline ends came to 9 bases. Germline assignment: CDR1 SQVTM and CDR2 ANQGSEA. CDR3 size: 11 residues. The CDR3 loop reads CSVSREYGYTF. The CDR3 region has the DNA TGCAGCGTTTCCAGGGAATATGGCTACACCTTC.

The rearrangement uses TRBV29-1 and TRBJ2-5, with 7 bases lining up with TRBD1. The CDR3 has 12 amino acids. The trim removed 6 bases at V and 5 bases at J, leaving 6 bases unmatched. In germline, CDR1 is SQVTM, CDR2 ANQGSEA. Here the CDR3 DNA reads TGCAGCGTGGGGACAGAAGGGGAGACCCAGTACTTC. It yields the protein CSVGTEGETQYF.

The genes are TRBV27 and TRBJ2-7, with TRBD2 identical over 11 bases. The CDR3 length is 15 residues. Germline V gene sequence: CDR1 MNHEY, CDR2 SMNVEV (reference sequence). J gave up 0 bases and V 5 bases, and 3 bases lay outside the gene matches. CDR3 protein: CASSRTSGYSYEQYF. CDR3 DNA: TGTGCCAGCAGTCGGACTAGCGGGTACTCCTACGAGCAGTACTTC.

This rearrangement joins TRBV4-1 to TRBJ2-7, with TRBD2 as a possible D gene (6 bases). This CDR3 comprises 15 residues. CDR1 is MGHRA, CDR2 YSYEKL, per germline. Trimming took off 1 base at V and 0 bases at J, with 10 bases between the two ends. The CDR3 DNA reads TGCGCCAGCAGCCAAGTTTCCGGGAGCTCCTACGAGCAGTACTTC. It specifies CASSQVSGSSYEQYF.

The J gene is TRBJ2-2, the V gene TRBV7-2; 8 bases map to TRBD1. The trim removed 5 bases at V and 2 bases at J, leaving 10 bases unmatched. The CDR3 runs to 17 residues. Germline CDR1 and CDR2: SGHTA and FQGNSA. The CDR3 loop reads CASSLLVGTGNTGELFF. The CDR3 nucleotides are TGTGCCAGCAGCCTCCTCGTGGGGACAGGAAACACCGGGGAGCTGTTTTTT.

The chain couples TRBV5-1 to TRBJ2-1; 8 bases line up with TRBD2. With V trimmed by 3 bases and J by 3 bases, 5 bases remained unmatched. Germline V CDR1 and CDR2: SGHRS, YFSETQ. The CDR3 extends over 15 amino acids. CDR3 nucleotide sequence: TGCGCCAGCAGCTCGCGGGAGGACATCTACAATGAGCAGTTCTTC. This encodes CASSSREDIYNEQFF.

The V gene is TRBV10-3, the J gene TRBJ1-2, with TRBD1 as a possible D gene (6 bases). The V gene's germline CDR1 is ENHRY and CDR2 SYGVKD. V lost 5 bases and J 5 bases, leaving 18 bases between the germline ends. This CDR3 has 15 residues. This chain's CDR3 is CAISQQPQGGYGYTF. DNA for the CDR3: TGTGCCATCAGTCAACAGCCACAGGGTGGGTATGGCTACACCTTC.

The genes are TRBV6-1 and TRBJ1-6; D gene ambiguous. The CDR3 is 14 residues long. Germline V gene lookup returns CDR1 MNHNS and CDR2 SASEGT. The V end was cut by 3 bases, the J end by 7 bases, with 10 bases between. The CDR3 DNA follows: TGTGCCAGCAGTGATCTCTTGCGGAATTCACCCCTCCACTTT. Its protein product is CASSDLLRNSPLHF.

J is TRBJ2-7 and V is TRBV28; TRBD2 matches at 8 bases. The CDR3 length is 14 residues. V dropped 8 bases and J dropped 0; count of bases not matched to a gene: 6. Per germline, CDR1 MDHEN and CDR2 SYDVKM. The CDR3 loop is CASRTGGFSYEQYF. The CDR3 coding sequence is TGTGCCAGCCGAACGGGGGGGTTCTCCTACGAGCAGTACTTC.

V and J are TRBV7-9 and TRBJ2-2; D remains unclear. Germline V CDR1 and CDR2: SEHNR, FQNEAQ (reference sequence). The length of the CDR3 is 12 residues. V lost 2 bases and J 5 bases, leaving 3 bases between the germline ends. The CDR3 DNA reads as TGTGCCAGCAGCTTACAAACCGGGGAGCTGTTTTTT. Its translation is CASSLQTGELFF.

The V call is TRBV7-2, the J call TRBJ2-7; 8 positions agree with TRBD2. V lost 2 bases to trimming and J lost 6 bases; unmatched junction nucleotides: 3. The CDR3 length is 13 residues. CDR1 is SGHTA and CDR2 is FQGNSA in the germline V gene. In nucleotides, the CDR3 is TGTGCCAGCAGCTTATTCCGGGAGGGCGAGCAGTACTTC. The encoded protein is CASSLFREGEQYF.

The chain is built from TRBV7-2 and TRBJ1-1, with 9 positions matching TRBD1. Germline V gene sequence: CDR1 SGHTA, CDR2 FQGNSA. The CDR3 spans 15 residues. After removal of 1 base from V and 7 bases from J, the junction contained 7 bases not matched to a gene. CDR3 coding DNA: TGTGCCAGCAGCTTAGGCGGTCCGGGACAGGGTGAAGCTTTCTTT. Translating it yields CASSLGGPGQGEAFF.

This CDR3 reads CASSISGGPSTDTQYF. The DNA for the CDR3 is TGCGCCAGCAGCATTTCAGGGGGGCCTAGCACAGATACGCAGTATTTT. This chain uses TRBV5-1 with TRBJ2-3; perhaps TRBD1 as D (7 bases). V dropped 4 bases and J dropped 0 bases, with 15 bases sitting between them. Germline CDR1 is SGHRS and CDR2 is YFSETQ. This CDR3 is built from 16 residues.